The 23 T cell receptor beta chains below were found in one sample sequenced in a study of patients and donors after allogeneic stem cell transplantation. TCRdb reanalysed the RT-PCR reads using MiXCR and keeps one entry per CDR3 protein. The repertoire holds approximately 140,000 distinct CDR3 sequences, with over 35% as singletons. The specimen was blood, either unsorted or a sorted T cell fraction (not recorded which). Every receptor here comes from a human donor who was either an allogeneic HSCT recipient or a stem cell or donor lymphocyte infusion donor (not recorded which). It is not recorded whose cells these are; they may come from a transplant donor.

This clonotype has only a few counts. The rearrangement uses TRBV20-1 and TRBJ1-2; no clear D. Germline V gene lookup returns CDR1 DFQATT and CDR2 SNEGSKA (reference sequence). Trimming left V 1 base short and J 7 bases short, with 13 bases between. The CDR3 extends over 13 amino acids. The chain's CDR3 is CSARGATLPGYTF. CDR3 nucleotide sequence: TGCAGTGCTAGAGGGGCGACTCTCCCTGGCTACACCTTC.

The chain has TRBV12-3 or TRBV12-4 and TRBJ2-3; D is unresolved. V was shortened by 7 bases and J by 4 bases, with 9 bases between the two germline ends. This CDR3 has 12 amino acids. This CDR3 is CASTIGSDTQYF. The CDR3 DNA reads as TGTGCCAGCACCATCGGCTCAGATACGCAGTATTTT.

The CDR3 loop reads CASSETSGVRETQYF. In DNA, the CDR3 is TGTGCCAGCAGCGAGACTAGCGGGGTGAGAGAGACCCAGTACTTC. The V call is TRBV9, the J call TRBJ2-5; 11 bases map to TRBD2. The V segment lost 3 bases and the J segment 4 bases; nucleotides outside the gene matches: 5. There are 15 residues in the CDR3. Germline CDR1 and CDR2: SGDLS and YYNGEE. Drawing the rest from reference TRBV9 and TRBJ2-5, the complete variable domain is DSGVTQTPKHLITATGQRVTLRCSPRSGDLSVYWYQQSLDQGLQFLIQYYNGEERAKGNILERFSAQQFPDLHSELNLSSLELGDSALYFCASSETSGVRETQYFGPGTRLLVL.

This chain connects TRBV7-2 to TRBJ2-3; D may match TRBD1 or TRBD2 (6 bases each). The CDR3 totals 14 residues. Germline CDR1 SGHTA, CDR2 FQGNSA. With 7 bases removed from V and 1 base from J, the gap between germline ends came to 12 bases. CDR3 sequence (DNA): TGTGCCAGCAACTCGGGGGCCCGCACAGATACGCAGTATTTT. It translates to CASNSGARTDTQYF.

This chain connects TRBV10-3 to TRBJ2-5, with 7 bases identical to TRBD2. Germline CDR1 and CDR2: ENHRY and SYGVKD. J lost 4 bases, V lost 10 bases, and 6 bases had no gene match. The CDR3 runs 12 residues. In nucleotides, the CDR3 is TGTGCCACCGCGACTAGCCCAGAGACCCAGTACTTC. Translation: CATATSPETQYF.

This clonotype was counted at least ten times. The CDR3 coding sequence is TGTGCCAGCACGGAAGGGAGGGACTTCTTTGGGGGCTACACCTTC. As protein: CASTEGRDFFGGYTF. The V gene is TRBV2, the J gene TRBJ1-2; D is possibly TRBD1 (5 bases). Trimming removed 7 bases from V and 8 bases from J, with 23 bases in between. The CDR3 totals 15 residues. Germline loops: CDR1 SNHLY, CDR2 FYNNEI.

This rearrangement joins TRBV6-6 to TRBJ2-3; D gene uncertain. CDR3 length equals 15 residues. The V and J ends lost 4 bases and 0 bases respectively, with 11 bases between them. Germline CDR1 MNHNY, CDR2 SVGAGI (reference sequence). DNA of the CDR3: TGTGCCAGCAGTTCAGGAACGTTTAGCACAGATACGCAGTATTTT. It translates to CASSSGTFSTDTQYF.

The table lists this clonotype with a count of one. The chain uses TRBV28 and TRBJ2-4; D tentatively fits TRBD1 or TRBD2 (5 bases each). Germline CDR1 reads MDHEN; CDR2 reads SYDVKM. There are 14 residues in the CDR3. Trimming removed 8 bases from V and 9 bases from J, with 20 bases in between. The CDR3 nucleotides are TGTGCCAGCCAGTTGCAGGGACGTCGGATCATTCAGTACTTC. Translated, it gives CASQLQGRRIIQYF.

V usage is TRBV25-1 and J usage is TRBJ2-3, with D possibly TRBD1 on 6 matching bases. The germline V gene encodes CDR1 MGHDK and CDR2 SYGVNS. The CDR3 runs to 16 residues. Trimming removed 3 bases from V and 2 bases from J, with 15 bases in between. The CDR3 sequence: CASSDPGTPYTDTQYF. The DNA for the CDR3 is TGTGCCAGCAGTGACCCCGGGACACCTTACACAGATACGCAGTATTTT.

V is TRBV7-2 and J is TRBJ2-2; D is uncertain. V lost 4 bases, J lost 0 bases, and 18 bases lay in between. This CDR3 has 18 residues. Germline CDR1 SGHTA, CDR2 FQGNSA. The CDR3 protein is CASSYYPGGFANTGELFF. CDR3 bases: TGTGCCAGCAGCTATTACCCCGGCGGATTCGCGAACACCGGGGAGCTGTTTTTT.

There are a few counts of this clonotype. The V call is TRBV6-5, the J call TRBJ1-1, with D possibly matching TRBD1 (6 bases). This CDR3 is 16 amino acids long. V lost 2 bases and J lost 1, with 14 bases in between. Germline assignment: CDR1 MNHEY and CDR2 SVGAGI. In DNA, the CDR3 is TGTGCCAGCAGTTACACAACCGGGACACCGAACACTGAAGCTTTCTTT. Translating it yields CASSYTTGTPNTEAFF.

The rearrangement uses TRBV29-1 and TRBJ2-1, with a weak D call TRBD1 (6 bases). V was pared by 6 bases and J by 9 bases, with 18 bases between. The germline CDR1 and CDR2 sequences are SQVTM and ANQGSEA. This CDR3 is 13 amino acids long. The CDR3 nucleotides read TGCAGCGTGGGGGCAGCCCCGCAAGGTGAGCAGTTCTTC. Translation gives CSVGAAPQGEQFF.

This clonotype was seen a few times. V and J are TRBV6-6 and TRBJ1-6, with a weak D call TRBD1 (5 bases). V lost 6 bases to trimming and J lost 6 bases, with 21 bases between them. The length of the CDR3 is 17 residues. Germline V gene data show CDR1 as MNHNY and CDR2 as SVGAGI (reference sequence). In DNA form, the CDR3 reads TGTGCCAGCAGCTACCCCCTCGGGGCGGAGTTTAATTCACCCCTCCACTTT. This encodes CASSYPLGAEFNSPLHF.

This clonotype was detected only a few times. The chain recombines TRBV12-3 or TRBV12-4 with TRBJ2-3; D is unresolved. Trimming took off 1 base at V and 0 bases at J, with 8 bases between the two ends. This CDR3 has 15 amino acids. CDR3 sequence (DNA): TGTGCCAGCAGTTTAGAGACTCCTAGCACAGATACGCAGTATTTT. Its protein product is CASSLETPSTDTQYF.

This clonotype was counted a few times. The gene calls are TRBV6-5 and TRBJ1-1; the D is unclear. The CDR3 spans 16 residues. Germline loops: CDR1 MNHEY, CDR2 SVGAGI. The V gene lost 5 bases and the J gene lost 6 bases, with 22 bases spanning the gap. The CDR3, as DNA: TGTGCCAGCAGTGCTGGGCGCTTACCCCATGACGCTGAAGCTTTCTTT. Its protein product is CASSAGRLPHDAEAFF.

In its sample, this clonotype was seen a few times. The gene calls are TRBV6-5 and TRBJ1-4; TRBD1 might be the D (6 bases). The V and J ends lost 5 bases and 4 bases respectively, with 11 bases between them. The V gene's germline CDR1 is MNHEY and CDR2 SVGAGI. The CDR3 has 14 residues. The CDR3 DNA follows: TGTGCCAGCAGTGGAGACAGGCTTAATGAAAAACTGTTTTTT. As protein: CASSGDRLNEKLFF.

This clonotype came up many times. This sequence joins TRBV7-6 and TRBJ1-1, with 8 positions matching TRBD1. The germline V gene has CDR1 SGHVS and CDR2 FNYEAQ. The CDR3 is made up of 14 amino acids. Losses at the gene ends were 5 bases for V and 3 bases for J; bases not matched to a gene: 5. The CDR3 is CASSRQGIYTEAFF. The CDR3 DNA reads TGTGCCAGCAGCAGACAGGGGATTTACACTGAAGCTTTCTTT.

The DNA for the CDR3 is TGCGCCAGCAGCTTGGGTCCTCAGGGCAATCAGCCCCAGCATTTT. This codes for CASSLGPQGNQPQHF. The gene calls are TRBV5-1 and TRBJ1-5; D uncertain. Germline V gene data show CDR1 as SGHRS and CDR2 as YFSETQ. Trimming cost V 0 bases and J 2 bases, with 9 bases left between them. The CDR3 has 15 amino acids. Full variable domain (outside the CDR3, taken from reference TRBV5-1 and TRBJ1-5): KAGVTQTPRYLIKTRGQQVTLSCSPISGHRSVSWYQQTPGQGLQFLFEYFSETQRNKGNFPGRFSGRQFSNSRSEMNVSTLELGDSALYLCASSLGPQGNQPQHFGDGTRLSIL.

V usage is TRBV14 and J usage is TRBJ2-7; TRBD2 matches 10 bases. V dropped 2 bases and J dropped 5; count of bases not matched to a gene: 9. Germline values: CDR1 SGHDN, CDR2 FVKESK. The CDR3 is 16 amino acids. CDR3 residues: CASSQLQAGGLHEQYF. CDR3 bases: TGTGCCAGCAGCCAACTTCAAGCGGGGGGGCTCCACGAGCAGTACTTC.

The chain combines TRBV2 with TRBJ2-5; 8 positions agree with TRBD1. This CDR3 is 14 amino acids long. Trimming at V came to 7 bases and at J to 5 bases, leaving 9 bases not matched to a gene. Germline CDR1 SNHLY, CDR2 FYNNEI. Written as DNA, the CDR3 is TGTGCCAGCAAATGGCAGGGGGCAGGCGAGACCCAGTACTTC. Its protein is CASKWQGAGETQYF.

The chain links TRBV27 to TRBJ1-1, with D unresolved. The CDR3 contains 15 residues. V was cut by 1 base and J by 1 base, with 10 bases left in between. The germline gives CDR1 MNHEY, CDR2 SMNVEV (reference sequence). CDR3 loop: CASSLYFSENTEAFF. Here the CDR3 DNA reads TGTGCCAGCAGTTTATATTTTTCAGAGAACACTGAAGCTTTCTTT.

V is TRBV12-3 or TRBV12-4 and J is TRBJ2-3; perhaps TRBD2 as D (5 bases). Between the trimmed V and J ends, which lost 2 bases and 3 bases, there was a span of 27 bases. There are 20 residues in the CDR3. CDR3: CASSLSPGLASTPGTDTQYF. The DNA for the CDR3 is TGTGCCAGCAGTTTATCCCCTGGTCTAGCTAGCACCCCCGGGACAGATACGCAGTATTTT.

This clonotype was counted between two and nine times. This chain links TRBV28 with TRBJ1-6, with 12 bases identical to TRBD1. CDR1 and CDR2 from the germline V gene are MDHEN and SYDVKM. Trimming cost V 4 bases and J 1 base; bases outside gene matches: 8. This CDR3 contains 19 residues. The CDR3, as DNA: TGTGCCAGCAGTTCCGGGACAGGGGGCATCGGGTCCTATAATTCACCCCTCCACTTT. This gives the protein CASSSGTGGIGSYNSPLHF.